The clone carrying this T cell receptor (beta chain) showed up just a few times. Its antigen is still unknown. This sample was taken from a study of T cells in localized non-small cell lung cancer. Overall study results and limits: Adjacent uninvolved lung tissue had the highest T cell clonality, exceeding tumor. Overall survival was longer when the density of T cells in the blood was higher. For the top 100 tumor clones, a median about 50 also appeared in adjacent lung.

Adjacent lung tissue lacking atypia was obtained at a distance of at least 2 cm from the tumor margin. Profiling relied on immunoSEQ multiplex PCR, and the TCRdb table lists in-frame clones only, not all of them. The table lists more than 1,500 clones, around 25% of them singletons. Trimming left V 4 bases short and J 2 bases short, with 21 bases between. CDR1 is LGHNT and CDR2 is FRNRAP in the germline V gene. CDR3 length equals 17 residues. The chain employs TRBV12-5 and TRBJ2-7; D tentatively reads TRBD1 or TRBD2 (5 bases each). The sequencing used normal lung tissue next to the tumor, collected before any cancer treatment. This clonotype was sampled from an older female donor with stage I squamous cell lung carcinoma. Here the CDR3 DNA reads TGTGCTAGTGGTTCGAGGCCAACGGGACCGGCAACCTACGAGCAGTACTTC. Its protein is CASGSRPTGPATYEQYF.